A selection of T cell receptor beta chains follows, all from one sample in a study of cytomegalovirus exposure and HLA in healthy donors. TCRdb keeps only in-frame clones here, not all; method: immunoSEQ multiplex PCR. The table shows 150,000 to 200,000 clones, with around three quarters occurring only once. The sequenced sample consisted of PBMCs. These receptors were taken from a young man in good health and CMV-seronegative. Each CDR3 is given with its conserved first and last residue. The D gene is left open where the match is weak. Size is stated for part of the rows, as once, few or many counts, or as a class when the clone is expanded.

clone_size: NA
v_call: TRBV28
d_call: NA
j_call: TRBJ2-7
cdr3_nt: TGTGCCAGCAGTTTCCGGGACATAGCCTACGAGCAGTACTTC
cdr3_aa: CASSFRDIAYEQYF

clone_size: NA
v_call: TRBV2
d_call: TRBD2
j_call: TRBJ2-7
cdr3_nt: TGTGCCAGCAGTTTAGCGGGAGGGGACTACGAGCAGTACTTC
cdr3_aa: CASSLAGGDYEQYF

clone_size: NA
v_call: TRBV5-4
d_call: TRBD2
j_call: TRBJ2-7
cdr3_nt: TGTGCCAGCAGCTCGACTAGCGGGAGTAGGTTCTCCTACGAGCAGTACTTC
cdr3_aa: CASSSTSGSRFSYEQYF

clone_size: NA
v_call: TRBV7-3
d_call: TRBD1
j_call: TRBJ1-5
cdr3_nt: TGTGCCAGCAGCCCGGGACAGGGGTATAATCAGCCCCAGCATTTT
cdr3_aa: CASSPGQGYNQPQHF

clone_size: NA
v_call: TRBV29-1
d_call: TRBD1
j_call: TRBJ2-7
cdr3_nt: TGCAGCGTCCTGACAGGGCCCTACGAGCAGTACTTC
cdr3_aa: CSVLTGPYEQYF

clone_size: NA
v_call: TRBV19
d_call: NA
j_call: TRBJ1-4
cdr3_nt: TGTGCCAGTAGTACATTCTCGACACGACGTAATGAAAAACTGTTTTTT
cdr3_aa: CASSTFSTRRNEKLFF

clone_size: NA
v_call: TRBV4-1
d_call: TRBD2
j_call: TRBJ2-3
cdr3_nt: TGCGCCAGCAGTGGGGGACTACACACAGATACGCAGTATTTT
cdr3_aa: CASSGGLHTDTQYF

clone_size: NA
v_call: TRBV28
d_call: TRBD2
j_call: TRBJ2-2
cdr3_nt: TGTGCCACCGGGGGGAGGCCCTCGAACACCGGGGAGCTGTTTTTT
cdr3_aa: CATGGRPSNTGELFF

clone_size: NA
v_call: TRBV7-7
d_call: TRBD2
j_call: TRBJ2-3
cdr3_nt: TGTGCCAGCAGCTTAGCGCGGGGGACTAGCGATACGCAGTATTTT
cdr3_aa: CASSLARGTSDTQYF

clone_size: NA
v_call: TRBV6-1
d_call: TRBD1
j_call: TRBJ2-7
cdr3_nt: TGTGCCTCCAAATTGGGTTTGACAGGGAGTGGCGAGCAGTACTTC
cdr3_aa: CASKLGLTGSGEQYF

clone_size: NA
v_call: TRBV11-2
d_call: NA
j_call: TRBJ2-1
cdr3_nt: TGTGCCAGCAGCTTGGGGACAAACTTAGGGAATGAGCAGTTCTTC
cdr3_aa: CASSLGTNLGNEQFF

clone_size: NA
v_call: TRBV7-9
d_call: NA
j_call: TRBJ1-1
cdr3_nt: TGTGCCAGCAGCTTAGTCGGGCAGAGCGGCACTGAAGCTTTCTTT
cdr3_aa: CASSLVGQSGTEAFF

clone_size: few
v_call: TRBV5-5
d_call: NA
j_call: TRBJ2-7
cdr3_nt: TGTGCCAGCAAACTCAATCAGGCCCCCGAGCAGTACTTC
cdr3_aa: CASKLNQAPEQYF

clone_size: NA
v_call: TRBV5-6
d_call: TRBD2
j_call: TRBJ2-3
cdr3_nt: TGTGCCAGCAGCCACCGACTAGCAGCTAGCACAGATACGCAGTATTTT
cdr3_aa: CASSHRLAASTDTQYF

clone_size: NA
v_call: TRBV19
d_call: NA
j_call: TRBJ2-3
cdr3_nt: TGTGCCAGTAGTCAGGACAGTCCAGATACGCAGTATTTT
cdr3_aa: CASSQDSPDTQYF

clone_size: few
v_call: TRBV7-9
d_call: NA
j_call: TRBJ2-3
cdr3_nt: TGTGCCAGCAGCTTAGCAGGGGCTAACATAGATACGCAGTATTTT
cdr3_aa: CASSLAGANIDTQYF

clone_size: NA
v_call: TRBV4-1
d_call: TRBD2
j_call: TRBJ2-7
cdr3_nt: TGCGCCAGCAGCCACAGGACTAGCGGGAGGGCCTACGAGCAGTACTTC
cdr3_aa: CASSHRTSGRAYEQYF

clone_size: NA
v_call: TRBV30
d_call: NA
j_call: TRBJ2-7
cdr3_nt: TGTGCCTGGAGTGCTCCCATATACCGACAGGGAGGTGACGAGCAGTACTTC
cdr3_aa: CAWSAPIYRQGGDEQYF

clone_size: NA
v_call: TRBV5-1
d_call: NA
j_call: TRBJ2-7
cdr3_nt: TGCGCCAGCACCTCATGGAGGGGGGGAGTTATCGGCGACGAGCAGTACTTC
cdr3_aa: CASTSWRGGVIGDEQYF

clone_size: once
v_call: TRBV6-6
d_call: TRBD1
j_call: TRBJ2-4
cdr3_nt: TGTGCCAGCAGTTACGCGCCGGGACAGACCCACTTC
cdr3_aa: CASSYAPGQTHF

clone_size: once
v_call: TRBV29-1
d_call: TRBD1
j_call: TRBJ1-1
cdr3_nt: TGCAGCGTTGAGCTACGTAGGGGGCTTTCGAACACTGAAGCTTTCTTT
cdr3_aa: CSVELRRGLSNTEAFF

clone_size: few
v_call: TRBV27
d_call: NA
j_call: TRBJ1-2
cdr3_nt: TGTGCCAGCAGCGGAGGGGGGGTCGGCTACACCTTC
cdr3_aa: CASSGGGVGYTF

clone_size: NA
v_call: TRBV5-1
d_call: NA
j_call: TRBJ2-5
cdr3_nt: TGCGCCAGCAGCTTGGAGTGGGGCAGAAACCAAGAGACCCAGTACTTC
cdr3_aa: CASSLEWGRNQETQYF

clone_size: NA
v_call: TRBV6-1
d_call: NA
j_call: TRBJ1-3
cdr3_nt: TGTGCCAGCAGTGAAGCGCCGACTACTGGAAACACCATATATTTT
cdr3_aa: CASSEAPTTGNTIYF

clone_size: NA
v_call: TRBV7-9
d_call: TRBD2
j_call: TRBJ2-5
cdr3_nt: TGTGCCAGCAGCTTAGGGGCTAGCGGGATAGAGACCCAGTACTTC
cdr3_aa: CASSLGASGIETQYF

clone_size: NA
v_call: TRBV6-1
d_call: NA
j_call: TRBJ1-2
cdr3_nt: TGTGCCAGCAACTTTTGGGGAGGCGGCTACACCTTC
cdr3_aa: CASNFWGGGYTF

clone_size: NA
v_call: TRBV28
d_call: NA
j_call: TRBJ2-1
cdr3_nt: TGTGCCAGCAGTCCCTTAGACAGGTCCGATGGCAGTGAGCAGTTCTTC
cdr3_aa: CASSPLDRSDGSEQFF